The entry that follows covers one TCR beta chain sequence. This sample was taken from a study of cytomegalovirus exposure and HLA in healthy donors. The data were produced by immunoSEQ multiplex PCR, yet TCRdb's version contains in-frame clones alone and is incomplete. The data show 150,000 to 200,000 clones, less than 95% seen once. Trimming removed 1 base from V and 3 bases from J, with 6 bases in between. Germline CDR1 reads GTSNPN; CDR2 reads SVGIG (reference sequence). The CDR3 has 12 residues. The sequenced material came from PBMCs. The TCR was taken from a woman aged 18-29 years in good health and CMV-seropositive. The V call is TRBV30, the J call TRBJ1-1; D not resolved. The DNA for the CDR3 is TGTGCCTGGAGTGCCATAGACACTGAAGCTTTCTTT. Translating gives CAWSAIDTEAFF.